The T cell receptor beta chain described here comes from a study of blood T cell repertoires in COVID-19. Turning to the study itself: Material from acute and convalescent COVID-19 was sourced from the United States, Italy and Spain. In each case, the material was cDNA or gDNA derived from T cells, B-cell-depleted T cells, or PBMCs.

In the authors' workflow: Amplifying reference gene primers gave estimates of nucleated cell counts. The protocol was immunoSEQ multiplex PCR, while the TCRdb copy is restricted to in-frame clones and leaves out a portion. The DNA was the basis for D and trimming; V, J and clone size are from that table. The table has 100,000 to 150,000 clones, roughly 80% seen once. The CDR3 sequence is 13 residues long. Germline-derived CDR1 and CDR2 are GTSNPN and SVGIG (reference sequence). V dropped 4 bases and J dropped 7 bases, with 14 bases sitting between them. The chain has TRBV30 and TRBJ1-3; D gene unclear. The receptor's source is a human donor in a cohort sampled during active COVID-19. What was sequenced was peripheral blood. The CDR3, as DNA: TGTGCCTGGACCCGGGGTCCCAGGAACACCATATATTTT. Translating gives CAWTRGPRNTIYF.